One sample yielded the 31 T cell receptor beta chains listed below, sequenced in a study of cytomegalovirus exposure and HLA in healthy donors. Use of 60 Vbeta and 13 Jbeta primers characterized the PCR. Clones were read by immunoSEQ multiplex PCR, and TCRdb kept only the in-frame ones, dropping some. Of 150,000 to 200,000 clones in the sample, more than 60% were seen once. Input material: PBMCs. All receptors come from a man aged 18 to 35 in good health and CMV-seronegative.

The rearrangement uses TRBV29-1 and TRBJ2-3; 7 bases map to TRBD2. The J segment lost 6 bases and the V segment lost 3 bases, leaving 15 bases of the junction unmatched. CDR3 size: 16 residues. Germline values: CDR1 SQVTM, CDR2 ANQGSEA. This chain's CDR3 is CSVEDWTRGKFDTQYF. In DNA form, the CDR3 reads TGCAGCGTTGAGGATTGGACTAGGGGCAAATTTGATACGCAGTATTTT.

The rearrangement joins TRBV19 to TRBJ2-7, with 9 bases aligning to TRBD1. CDR1 is LNHDA and CDR2 is SQIVND in the germline V gene (reference sequence). The V and J ends lost 6 bases and 7 bases, in that order; junction bases with no gene match: 7. This CDR3 has 13 residues. CDR3 residues: CASRKQGAGEQYF. Written as DNA, the CDR3 is TGTGCCAGTAGGAAACAGGGGGCAGGAGAGCAGTACTTC.

The rearrangement uses TRBV15 and TRBJ2-1, with D possibly TRBD2 on 6 matching bases. The CDR3 covers 14 residues. Germline CDR1 LNHNV, CDR2 YYDKDF (reference sequence). Trimming stripped 0 bases from V and 9 bases from J, with 12 bases between. The CDR3 here is CATSRDKLGGEQFF. CDR3 in DNA: TGTGCCACCAGCAGAGATAAGTTGGGAGGTGAGCAGTTCTTC.

The rearrangement links TRBV28 to TRBJ1-1; D might be TRBD1 (5 bases). The germline gives CDR1 MDHEN, CDR2 SYDVKM. The V gene lost 6 bases and the J gene lost 6 bases, with 17 bases spanning the gap. CDR3 length: 14 amino acids. The CDR3 is CASSSTGEVAEAFF. The DNA of the CDR3 is TGTGCCAGCAGCTCCACGGGGGAGGTGGCTGAAGCTTTCTTT.

This clone came up a few times. The genes are TRBV27 and TRBJ2-5, with no clear D. Deletions cut 5 bases from V and 5 bases from J, with 18 bases between. Germline CDR1 and CDR2: MNHEY and SMNVEV (reference sequence). This CDR3 spans 15 amino acids. In DNA form, the CDR3 reads TGTGCCAGCAGTACCGCTAGAATTAGCTGGGAGACCCAGTACTTC. Protein product: CASSTARISWETQYF.

This clone occurred a few times. V usage is TRBV9 and J usage is TRBJ2-7; TRBD1 matches 9 bases. Trimming removed 4 bases from V and 0 bases from J; junction bases left unmatched: 5. This CDR3 has 15 residues. CDR1 and CDR2 (germline): SGDLS, YYNGEE. The CDR3 DNA is TGTGCCAGCAGCCCCTTGGACAGGGGCTCCTACGAGCAGTACTTC. Translated: CASSPLDRGSYEQYF.

The chain is built from TRBV7-6 and TRBJ2-3; D might be TRBD2 (7 bases). This CDR3 has 15 residues. Germline lookup yields CDR1 SGHVS and CDR2 FNYEAQ. V gave up 3 bases and J gave up 1 base, with 11 bases separating them. CDR3 coding DNA: TGTGCCAGCAGCTTGGGGGGGGCGGGCACAGATACGCAGTATTTT. Its protein is CASSLGGAGTDTQYF.

V is TRBV6-1 and J is TRBJ1-6; D possibly corresponds to TRBD1 (6 bases). V was cut by 6 bases and J by 7 bases, with 16 bases left in between. The CDR3 contains 15 residues. The germline V gene has CDR1 MNHNS and CDR2 SASEGT. The DNA for the CDR3 is TGTGCCAGCAGGCCTCAGGGGCCTTCGAATTCACCCCTCCACTTT. This codes for CASRPQGPSNSPLHF.

In its sample, this clone was seen a few times. The chain uses TRBV18 and TRBJ2-1; TRBD1 matches at 7 bases. The CDR3 consists of 14 residues. The V segment lost 3 bases and the J segment 9 bases; nucleotides outside the gene matches: 8. CDR1 KGHSH and CDR2 LQKENI come from the germline V gene. The CDR3 loop is CASSPSLQGSEQFF. For the CDR3, the DNA is TGTGCCAGCTCACCGAGCTTACAGGGGAGTGAGCAGTTCTTC. Drawing the rest from reference TRBV18 and TRBJ2-1, the complete variable domain is NAGVMQNPRHLVRRRGQEARLRCSPMKGHSHVYWYRQLPEEGLKFMVYLQKENIIDESGMPKERFSAEFPKEGPSILRIQQVVRGDSAAYFCASSPSLQGSEQFFGPGTRLTVL.

Here the CDR3 reads CASSQDGFSGQGPSGANVLTF. In nucleotides, the CDR3 is TGTGCCAGCAGCCAAGACGGGTTCTCTGGGCAGGGCCCCTCTGGGGCCAACGTCCTGACTTTC. V gene TRBV4-2 combines with J gene TRBJ2-6; D may be TRBD1 (5 bases). The CDR3 contains 21 residues. The V gene lost 0 bases and the J gene lost 0 bases, with 21 bases spanning the gap. The germline CDR1 and CDR2 sequences are LGHNA and YNFKEQ.

Here the CDR3 reads CASSPPGRYEQYF. CDR3 coding DNA: TGTGCCAGCAGCCCCCCGGGAAGATACGAGCAGTACTTC. The chain combines TRBV4-2 with TRBJ2-5; tentatively, D is TRBD2 (5 bases). The assigned J gene may be wrong: the sequence end matches TRBJ2-7 better. This CDR3 has 13 amino acids. Germline V gene lookup returns CDR1 LGHNA and CDR2 YNFKEQ.

This chain links TRBV5-6 with TRBJ1-5; D unresolved. V lost 1 base and J lost 2, with 7 bases in between. Per the germline V gene, CDR1 is SGHDT and CDR2 is YYEEEE. CDR3 length: 14 residues. As DNA, the CDR3 is TGTGCCAGCAGCTTGCGGGGAGGCAATCAGCCCCAGCATTTT. This sequence encodes CASSLRGGNQPQHF.

This clone was recorded a few times. The V and J genes are TRBV2 and TRBJ2-6; 7 bases map to TRBD2. J was trimmed by 4 bases and V by 2 bases; bases with no gene match: 2. CDR3 length: 15 amino acids. CDR1 is SNHLY, CDR2 FYNNEI, per germline. The CDR3 DNA sequence: TGTGCCAGCAGTGAACGGGGGGTAGGGGCCAACGTCCTGACTTTC. Encoded protein: CASSERGVGANVLTF.

This clone was observed a single time. The chain uses TRBV21-1 and TRBJ1-1; the D segment call TRBD1 is taken from the table without a DNA check. TRBV21-1 is noted as a pseudogene. The CDR3 sequence is 16 residues long. The CDR3 sequence is CASSKAGGPLNTEAFF. CDR3 DNA: TGTGCCAGCAGCAAAGCAGGGGGCCCTTTGAACACTGAAGCTTTCTTT.

The chain couples TRBV11-3 to TRBJ1-2; 8 bases agree with TRBD1. The V and J ends lost 5 bases and 2 bases, in that order; junction bases with no gene match: 7. Germline-derived CDR1 and CDR2 are SGHNT and YENEEA. The length of the CDR3 is 15 residues. CDR3: CASSRSDRGNYGYTF. For the CDR3, the DNA is TGTGCCAGCAGCCGCAGCGACAGGGGCAACTATGGCTACACCTTC. Supplemented by reference TRBV11-3 and TRBJ1-2, the full variable domain reads EAGVVQSPRYKIIEKKQPVAFWCNPISGHNTLYWYLQNLGQGPELLIRYENEEAVDDSQLPKDRFSAERLKGVDSTLKIQPAELGDSAVYLCASSRSDRGNYGYTFGSGTRLTVV.

The chain carries TRBV7-2 and TRBJ2-7; 11 bases align to TRBD2. V shed 4 bases and J 5 bases; nucleotides not matched to a gene: 4. The CDR3 extends over 14 amino acids. The germline CDR1 and CDR2 sequences are SGHTA and FQGNSA. The CDR3 sequence is CASSSGLAVHEQYF. CDR3 DNA: TGTGCCAGCAGCTCGGGACTAGCGGTCCACGAGCAGTACTTC.

This chain joins TRBV19 and TRBJ1-2; TRBD1 agrees at 10 bases. J lost 7 bases, V lost 1 base, and 6 bases had no gene match. CDR1 is LNHDA and CDR2 is SQIVND in the germline V gene (reference sequence). This CDR3 region has 15 residues. The CDR3 sequence is CASSIVGQGYFGYTF. CDR3 sequence (DNA): TGTGCCAGTAGTATAGTGGGACAGGGGTATTTTGGCTACACCTTC.

This chain links TRBV19 with TRBJ2-2, with D unresolved. Germline CDR1 and CDR2: LNHDA and SQIVND (reference sequence). This CDR3 region has 12 residues. Trimming took off 1 base at V and 6 bases at J, with 3 bases between the two ends. As DNA, the CDR3 is TGTGCCAGTAGTATAGCCGCCGGGGAGCTGTTTTTT. Translation gives CASSIAAGELFF.

This clone has more than one count but fewer than ten. The chain uses TRBV6-5 and TRBJ1-1; possibly TRBD1 for D (5 bases). Deletions cut 7 bases from V and 5 bases from J, with 14 bases between. The CDR3 runs to 13 residues. Germline CDR1 and CDR2: MNHEY and SVGAGI. The CDR3 here is CASTGPPGTEAFF. In DNA form, the CDR3 reads TGTGCCAGCACAGGGCCCCCGGGTACTGAAGCTTTCTTT.

This chain connects TRBV5-1 to TRBJ2-5; 16 positions match TRBD2. The J call may be wrong; the DNA end is better matched by TRBJ2-7. This CDR3 spans 17 amino acids. Germline V gene data show CDR1 as SGHRS and CDR2 as YFSETQ. CDR3 in DNA: TGCGCCAGCAGCTACTTAGGGACTAGCGGGAGGGAATACGAGCAGTACTTC. Translating it yields CASSYLGTSGREYEQYF.

The rearrangement uses TRBV7-9 and TRBJ2-5; 13 bases align to TRBD2. From germline, CDR1 is SEHNR and CDR2 FQNEAQ (reference sequence). V dropped 5 bases and J dropped 2; count of bases not matched to a gene: 2. The CDR3 loop spans 15 amino acids. As DNA, the CDR3 is TGTGCCAGCAGCCGGACTAGCGGGAGTCAAGAGACCCAGTACTTC. Translation gives CASSRTSGSQETQYF.

This clone was recorded only once. J is TRBJ1-1 and V is TRBV5-1; D is perhaps TRBD1 (5 bases). Trimming left V 0 bases short and J 4 bases short, with 10 bases between. Per the germline V gene, CDR1 is SGHRS and CDR2 is YFSETQ. This CDR3 region has 14 residues. The CDR3: CASSLAPGRTEAFF. CDR3 nucleotides: TGCGCCAGCAGCTTGGCCCCAGGGCGCACTGAAGCTTTCTTT.

The chain has TRBV7-8 and TRBJ1-2; 9 bases match TRBD1. This CDR3 region has 15 residues. V shed 1 base, J shed 3 bases, and the junction held 3 bases outside the gene matches. Germline V CDR1 and CDR2: SGHVS, FQNEAQ. The CDR3 DNA reads TGTGCCAGCAGCTTAGACACAGGGGGCTACTATGGCTACACCTTC. Translation: CASSLDTGGYYGYTF.

V usage is TRBV4-3 and J usage is TRBJ2-5, with D maybe TRBD2 (6 bases). The CDR3 loop spans 14 amino acids. The germline CDR1 and CDR2 sequences are LGHNA and YSLEER. Trimming pared 4 bases from V and 3 bases from J, leaving 12 bases between. This CDR3 reads CASSRVGGKETQYF. The CDR3 nucleotides read TGCGCCAGCAGCCGCGTCGGGGGAAAAGAGACCCAGTACTTC.

The rearrangement joins TRBV11-3 to TRBJ2-2; 8 bases align to TRBD1. Germline lookup yields CDR1 SGHNT and CDR2 YENEEA. The length of the CDR3 is 16 residues. V trimming: 5 bases; J trimming: 4 bases; junction bases outside the gene matches: 9. CDR3 protein: CASSRHGTGPTGELFF. CDR3 DNA sequence: TGTGCCAGCAGCCGACATGGGACAGGTCCCACCGGGGAGCTGTTTTTT. The entire variable domain, with the rest obtained from reference TRBV11-3 and TRBJ2-2, is as follows: EAGVVQSPRYKIIEKKQPVAFWCNPISGHNTLYWYLQNLGQGPELLIRYENEEAVDDSQLPKDRFSAERLKGVDSTLKIQPAELGDSAVYLCASSRHGTGPTGELFFGEGSRLTVL.

This chain links TRBV19 with TRBJ2-3, with D tentatively TRBD1 (6 bases). Germline V gene data show CDR1 as LNHDA and CDR2 as SQIVND (reference sequence). CDR3 length: 14 amino acids. The ends were cut back, 6 bases at V and 0 bases at J, with 10 bases in the middle. The CDR3 here is CASRLQGSTDTQYF. DNA of the CDR3: TGTGCCAGTAGGTTACAGGGTAGCACAGATACGCAGTATTTT.

The V call is TRBV10-3, the J call TRBJ1-2, with D perhaps matching TRBD1 (5 bases). The germline gives CDR1 ENHRY, CDR2 SYGVKD. The V end lost 2 bases, the J end lost 5 bases, and 9 bases lay between the germline ends. This CDR3 comprises 13 residues. CDR3 in amino acids: CAISELRGYGYTF. For the CDR3, the DNA is TGTGCCATCAGTGAGCTCCGGGGGTATGGCTACACCTTC.

This clone was detected a few times. J is TRBJ1-2 and V is TRBV10-3; D is undetermined. Between the trimmed V and J ends, which lost 8 bases and 4 bases, there was a span of 11 bases. This CDR3 contains 12 residues. From germline, CDR1 is ENHRY and CDR2 SYGVKD. CDR3 protein: CAIHAGFYGYTF. The CDR3 nucleotides are TGTGCCATCCACGCGGGATTCTATGGCTACACCTTC.

The V call is TRBV30, the J call TRBJ1-3; 9 nucleotides line up with TRBD1. Germline V gene lookup returns CDR1 GTSNPN and CDR2 SVGIG (reference sequence). The CDR3 runs to 14 residues. With V trimmed by 8 bases and J by 0 bases, 5 bases remained unmatched. The CDR3 spells CARGTGISGNTIYF. The CDR3 DNA reads as TGTGCCAGGGGGACAGGGATCTCTGGAAACACCATATATTTT.

The rearrangement joins TRBV18 to TRBJ1-4; D perhaps matches TRBD1 (6 bases). With 2 bases removed from V and 12 bases from J, the gap between germline ends came to 13 bases. CDR1 is KGHSH and CDR2 is LQKENI in the germline V gene. The CDR3 runs to 13 residues. The CDR3 region has the DNA TGTGCCAGCTCACCAGGGGACACCGCGGAACTGTTTTTT. It encodes CASSPGDTAELFF. The full variable domain, rest sourced from reference TRBV18 and TRBJ1-4, is NAGVMQNPRHLVRRRGQEARLRCSPMKGHSHVYWYRQLPEEGLKFMVYLQKENIIDESGMPKERFSAEFPKEGPSILRIQQVVRGDSAAYFCASSPGDTAELFFGSGTQLSVL.

This clone has ten or more counts. The junction differs from germline at one of its ends, possibly a read error. This sequence joins TRBV29-1 and TRBJ1-2; D not certain. This CDR3 contains 12 residues. CDR1 and CDR2 from the germline V gene are SQVTM and ANQGSEA. The CDR3 coding sequence is TGCAGCGTTGAACGGGGTAACAATGGCTACACCTTC. This encodes CSVERGNNGYTF.